These 16 T cell receptor beta chains were sequenced from one sample in a study of blood T cell repertoires in COVID-19. Some clones are missing from TCRdb's copy, which holds only in-frame ones; the method was immunoSEQ multiplex PCR. The table includes some 29,000 clones, roughly 90% detected once. The specimen was peripheral blood. The receptors here all came from a human donor in a cohort sampled during active COVID-19.

This clone showed up just once. The chain links TRBV4-2 to TRBJ1-1; 9 nucleotides agree with TRBD1. Germline V gives CDR1 LGHNA, CDR2 YNFKEQ. Trimming removed 1 base from V and 4 bases from J; junction bases left unmatched: 7. This CDR3 is 16 amino acids long. CDR3 protein: CASSQGPGQGSTEAFF. The CDR3 DNA sequence: TGTGCCAGCAGCCAAGGCCCCGGACAGGGGAGCACTGAAGCTTTCTTT.

In its sample, this clone was seen a few times. This sequence joins TRBV5-6 and TRBJ2-3; TRBD2 might be the D (5 bases). V was trimmed by 2 bases and J by 4 bases, leaving 8 bases between them. The CDR3 is 13 amino acids. Germline V gene data show CDR1 as SGHDT and CDR2 as YYEEEE. The CDR3 DNA reads TGTGCCAGCAGCTTCCTAGCCGCAGATACGCAGTATTTT. As protein: CASSFLAADTQYF.

The rearrangement links TRBV19 to TRBJ1-1, with 8 bases fitting TRBD1. The CDR3 length is 14 residues. The V and J ends lost 3 bases and 4 bases, in that order; junction bases with no gene match: 4. Per germline, CDR1 LNHDA and CDR2 SQIVND (reference sequence). The CDR3 coding sequence is TGTGCCAGTAGTATGCAGGGGGCGGTCACTGAAGCTTTCTTT. It translates to CASSMQGAVTEAFF.

V and J are TRBV4-2 and TRBJ1-1; D call uncertain. This CDR3 region has 12 residues. Deletions cut 6 bases from V and 1 base from J, with 6 bases between. CDR1 and CDR2 (germline): LGHNA, YNFKEQ. This CDR3 is CASRTQNTEAFF. CDR3 coding DNA: TGTGCCAGCAGGACACAGAACACTGAAGCTTTCTTT.

The chain recombines TRBV7-3 with TRBJ2-7, with D possibly being TRBD2 (6 bases). There are 13 residues in the CDR3. Germline CDR1 is SGHTA and CDR2 is FQGTGA. With 0 bases removed from V and 7 bases from J, the gap between germline ends came to 10 bases. CDR3 coding DNA: TGTGCCAGCAGCTTAACCGGGGGTTGGGAGCAGTACTTC. This translates into CASSLTGGWEQYF. The variable domain in full, with the rest retrieved from reference TRBV7-3 and TRBJ2-7, is GAGVSQTPSNKVTEKGKYVELRCDPISGHTALYWYRQSLGQGPEFLIYFQGTGAADDSGLPNDRFFAVRPEGSVSTLKIQRTERGDSAVYLCASSLTGGWEQYFGPGTRLTVT.

This sequence joins TRBV27 and TRBJ2-5; maybe TRBD1 (6 bases). Trimming pared 5 bases from V and 1 base from J, leaving 11 bases between. The CDR3 is 14 residues long. From germline, CDR1 is MNHEY and CDR2 SMNVEV (reference sequence). Written as DNA, the CDR3 is TGTGCCAGCAGTATCCGGACAGCCCAAGAGACCCAGTACTTC. Protein sequence: CASSIRTAQETQYF.

The V call is TRBV15, the J call TRBJ2-5; D perhaps matches TRBD1 (7 bases). V was shortened by 3 bases and J by 4 bases, with 18 bases between the two germline ends. CDR3 size: 16 residues. Germline V CDR1 and CDR2: LNHNV, YYDKDF (reference sequence). CDR3 bases: TGTGCCACCAGCAGGGTACAGGGGAGGTTCGCAGAGACCCAGTACTTC. It translates to CATSRVQGRFAETQYF.

V gene TRBV5-1 combines with J gene TRBJ2-7; TRBD1 matches 7 bases. The junction had 9 bases not matched to a gene; V was cut back by 6 bases and J by 0 bases. The germline V gene has CDR1 SGHRS and CDR2 YFSETQ. This CDR3 is 15 amino acids long. The CDR3 nucleotides are TGCGCCAGCACCCTTTTGGGGGACAGCTCCTACGAGCAGTACTTC. The encoded protein is CASTLLGDSSYEQYF.

This chain links TRBV7-9 with TRBJ2-3, with a tentative D call TRBD2 (5 bases). This CDR3 comprises 13 residues. The germline CDR1 and CDR2 sequences are SEHNR and FQNEAQ (reference sequence). Between the trimmed V and J ends, which lost 5 bases and 14 bases, there was a span of 20 bases. CDR3 amino acids: CASSQMNSGGWYF. CDR3 bases: TGTGCCAGCAGCCAAATGAACAGCGGCGGTTGGTATTTT.

This clone was detected a few times. This chain connects TRBV6-2 or TRBV6-3 to TRBJ1-5; D may be TRBD1 (5 bases). The CDR3 consists of 16 residues. Trimming removed 2 bases from V and 9 bases from J, with 20 bases in between. Germline CDR1 reads MNHEY; CDR2 reads SVGEGT. The CDR3 loop reads CASSYGRVGFLWPQHF. The DNA of the CDR3 is TGTGCCAGCAGTTACGGCAGGGTTGGTTTCTTGTGGCCCCAGCATTTT.

This chain joins TRBV4-1 and TRBJ1-1, with a weak D call TRBD1 (6 bases). Per the germline V gene, CDR1 is MGHRA and CDR2 is YSYEKL. V was clipped by 2 bases and J by 1 base, with 14 bases between them. This CDR3 has 16 residues. The CDR3 DNA reads as TGCGCCAGCAGCCAAACCTCAGGGGCGGGGAACACTGAAGCTTTCTTT. It is translated as CASSQTSGAGNTEAFF.

The chain recombines TRBV4-1 with TRBJ1-4, with 9 nucleotides matching TRBD1. Trimming at V came to 3 bases and at J to 4 bases, leaving 6 bases not matched to a gene. This CDR3 contains 16 residues. From germline, CDR1 is MGHRA and CDR2 YSYEKL. CDR3 sequence (DNA): TGCGCCAGCAGCCAGTCCGGGACAGGGATTAATGAAAAACTGTTTTTT. It is translated as CASSQSGTGINEKLFF.

The chain combines TRBV6-4 with TRBJ2-1, with 7 bases that match TRBD2. The CDR3 contains 12 residues. The V and J ends lost 2 bases and 9 bases, in that order; junction bases with no gene match: 1. The germline V gene has CDR1 MRHNA and CDR2 SNTAGT. CDR3 DNA sequence: TGTGCCAGCAGTGACAGGGAGGGTGAGCAGTTCTTC. This encodes CASSDREGEQFF.

The chain joins TRBV20-1 to TRBJ1-1; TRBD1 might be the D (5 bases). The CDR3 runs 11 residues. Trimming shortened V by 1 base and J by 7 bases, and 7 bases separated the two germline ends. CDR1 and CDR2 from the germline V gene are DFQATT and SNEGSKA (reference sequence). This CDR3 reads CSARGGGEAFF. CDR3 bases: TGCAGTGCTAGAGGGGGCGGTGAAGCTTTCTTT.

The V call is TRBV21-1, the J call TRBJ1-2; the DNA was not used to check the table's D call, TRBD1. TRBV21-1 is given as a pseudogene. The CDR3 covers 12 residues. The CDR3 bases are TGTGCCAGCGCCTCAGGGACAGGAGGCTACACCTTC. Amino acid sequence: CASASGTGGYTF.

This chain uses TRBV7-3 with TRBJ1-2; a weak D match, TRBD1 (5 bases). This CDR3 is built from 11 residues. The germline V gene encodes CDR1 SGHTA and CDR2 FQGTGA. With 4 bases removed from V and 7 bases from J, the gap between germline ends came to 7 bases. CDR3 loop: CASSSGAGYTF. In DNA, the CDR3 is TGTGCCAGCAGCTCTGGGGCTGGCTACACCTTC.